The 9 T cell receptor beta chains listed next were all sequenced from one sample in a study of control samples from healthy donors and cancer patients (dated by TCRdb to between 2020 and 2021). The method behind the library was the immunoSEQ multiplex PCR assay. This is the immuneACCESS table as TCRdb keeps it, with only in-frame sequences that have V and J called. A part of the clones is gone; compared with another copy, unresolved V genes explain less than half, and the rest is unexplained. The sample table records about 80,000 clones; 91% of these occur just once. 17% of the sample goes to the ten largest clones. The sequencing input was blood. The receptors stem from a man aged 50-60 years in good health.

The rearrangement links TRBV27 to TRBJ2-3; TRBD2 aligns across 11 bases. This CDR3 region has 16 residues. Germline trimming cut 6 bases from V and 4 bases from J; bases unmatched to any gene: 9. Per germline, CDR1 MNHEY and CDR2 SMNVEV (reference sequence). The DNA of the CDR3 is TGTGCCAGCAGGCTGACTAGCGGGGTGAGGGCAGATACGCAGTATTTT. Translating gives CASRLTSGVRADTQYF.

The chain employs TRBV7-9 and TRBJ1-2; D is possibly TRBD1 (5 bases). CDR3 length: 15 amino acids. V was shortened by 1 base and J by 5 bases, with 14 bases between the two germline ends. CDR1 is SEHNR, CDR2 FQNEAQ, per germline (reference sequence). The CDR3 reads CASSLVGSGHYGYTF. In nucleotides, the CDR3 is TGTGCCAGCAGCTTAGTGGGTTCAGGGCATTATGGCTACACCTTC.

The rearrangement links TRBV7-2 to TRBJ2-3; 11 bases line up with TRBD2. CDR3 length: 16 amino acids. Germline V gene sequence: CDR1 SGHTA, CDR2 FQGNSA. Trimming took 6 bases from V and 2 from J; bases not matched to a gene: 7. CDR3 DNA: TGTGCCAGCAGTTTCAGACTAGCGGGGCTCACAGATACGCAGTATTTT. This codes for CASSFRLAGLTDTQYF.

The gene calls are TRBV9 and TRBJ2-3; tentatively, D is TRBD1 (6 bases). Germline CDR1 reads SGDLS; CDR2 reads YYNGEE. V was clipped by 2 bases and J by 0 bases, with 16 bases between them. The CDR3 runs to 17 residues. The CDR3 region has the DNA TGTGCCAGCAGCGTCAGGGGAGCTGTTGGGAGCACAGATACGCAGTATTTT. It codes for CASSVRGAVGSTDTQYF. The full variable domain, with the rest looked up from reference TRBV9 and TRBJ2-3, is DSGVTQTPKHLITATGQRVTLRCSPRSGDLSVYWYQQSLDQGLQFLIQYYNGEERAKGNILERFSAQQFPDLHSELNLSSLELGDSALYFCASSVRGAVGSTDTQYFGPGTRLTVL.

The chain uses TRBV5-1 and TRBJ1-2; D ambiguous. Germline CDR1 and CDR2: SGHRS and YFSETQ. Trimming pared 7 bases from V and 4 bases from J, leaving 17 bases between. The CDR3 covers 14 residues. CDR3 loop: CASSGSGSIYGYTF. CDR3 bases: TGCGCCAGCTCTGGTAGCGGTTCTATCTATGGCTACACCTTC.

V is TRBV5-1 and J is TRBJ2-1; D is perhaps TRBD1 (6 bases). V dropped 0 bases and J dropped 9 bases, with 16 bases sitting between them. CDR3 length: 15 residues. Germline V gives CDR1 SGHRS, CDR2 YFSETQ. CDR3 coding DNA: TGCGCCAGCAGCTTGGCTTTAACAGGGTTTTTTGAGCAGTTCTTC. It is translated as CASSLALTGFFEQFF.

The chain joins TRBV9 to TRBJ1-4, with a weak D call TRBD1 (5 bases). Germline assignment: CDR1 SGDLS and CDR2 YYNGEE. V was shortened by 4 bases and J by 1 base, with 14 bases between the two germline ends. The CDR3 runs 16 residues. In nucleotides, the CDR3 is TGTGCCAGCAGCCAGGGACCTTCAGGAACTAATGAAAAACTGTTTTTT. Translation gives CASSQGPSGTNEKLFF.

V and J are TRBV5-1 and TRBJ1-3, with D uncertain. Germline V lookup: CDR1 SGHRS, CDR2 YFSETQ. The germline V and J ends were trimmed by 0 bases and 0 bases, with 4 bases remaining between them. The CDR3 contains 14 residues. CDR3 in amino acids: CASSLESSGNTIYF. The DNA for the CDR3 is TGCGCCAGCAGCTTGGAGAGCTCTGGAAACACCATATATTTT. Based on the CDR3 plus reference TRBV5-1 and TRBJ1-3, the full variable domain is KAGVTQTPRYLIKTRGQQVTLSCSPISGHRSVSWYQQTPGQGLQFLFEYFSETQRNKGNFPGRFSGRQFSNSRSEMNVSTLELGDSALYLCASSLESSGNTIYFGEGSWLTVV.

The chain couples TRBV10-3 to TRBJ1-1; D uncertain. The CDR3 runs 12 residues. V shed 9 bases and J shed 1 base, with 9 bases lying between them. CDR1 and CDR2 (germline): ENHRY, SYGVKD. The CDR3 spells CAIGSGNTEAFF. The CDR3 region has the DNA TGTGCCATTGGGAGCGGGAACACTGAAGCTTTCTTT.